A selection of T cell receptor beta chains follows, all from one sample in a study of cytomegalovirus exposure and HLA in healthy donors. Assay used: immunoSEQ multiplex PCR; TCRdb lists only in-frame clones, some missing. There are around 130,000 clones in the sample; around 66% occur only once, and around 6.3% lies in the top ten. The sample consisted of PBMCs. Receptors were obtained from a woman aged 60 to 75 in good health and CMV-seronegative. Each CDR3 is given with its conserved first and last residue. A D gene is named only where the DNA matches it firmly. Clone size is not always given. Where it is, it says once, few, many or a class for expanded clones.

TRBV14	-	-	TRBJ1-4	CASSQGQGRATNEKLFF	TGTGCCAGCAGCCAAGGCCAGGGGAGAGCAACTAATGAAAAACTGTTTTTT
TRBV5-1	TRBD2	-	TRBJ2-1	CASSLAGGSSYNEQFF	TGCGCCAGCAGCTTGGCGGGAGGGTCCTCCTACAATGAGCAGTTCTTC
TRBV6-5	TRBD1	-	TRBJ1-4	CASSTRTGEEKLFF	TGTGCCAGCAGTACACGGACAGGGGAGGAAAAACTGTTTTTT
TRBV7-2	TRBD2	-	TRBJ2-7	CASSWAGGRYEQYF	TGTGCCAGCAGCTGGGCGGGGGGGCGGTACGAGCAGTACTTC
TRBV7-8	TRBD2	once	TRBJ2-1	CASSFVAGMADNEQFF	TGTGCCAGCAGCTTTGTAGCGGGAATGGCCGACAATGAGCAGTTCTTC
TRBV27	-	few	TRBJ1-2	CASSPLLRGGGYTF	TGTGCCAGCAGTCCCCTCCTCCGGGGGGGTGGCTACACCTTC
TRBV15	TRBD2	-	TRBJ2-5	CATSLTGGVWETQYF	TGTGCCACCAGCCTTACCGGGGGGGTTTGGGAGACCCAGTACTTC
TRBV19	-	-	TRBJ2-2	CASSMDGTYTGELFF	TGTGCCAGTAGTATGGACGGGACTTACACCGGGGAGCTGTTTTTT
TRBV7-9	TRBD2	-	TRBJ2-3	CATNELAGRADTQYF	TGTGCCACCAATGAGCTAGCGGGAAGAGCAGATACGCAGTATTTT
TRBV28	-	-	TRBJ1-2	CASSLSRGGYGYTF	TGTGCCAGCAGTTTATCGCGCGGGGGTTATGGCTACACCTTC
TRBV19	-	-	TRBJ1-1	CASSIQERNTEAFF	TGTGCCAGTAGTATTCAGGAACGGAACACTGAAGCTTTCTTT
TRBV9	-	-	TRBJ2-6	CASSAEDRASGANVLTF	TGTGCCAGCAGCGCAGAGGACAGAGCCTCTGGGGCCAACGTCCTGACTTTC
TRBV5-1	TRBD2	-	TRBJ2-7	CASSLGASGTYEQYF	TGCGCCAGCAGCTTGGGTGCTAGCGGGACCTACGAGCAGTACTTC
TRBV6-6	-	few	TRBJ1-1	CASILQGLNTEAFF	TGTGCCAGCATCCTACAGGGATTGAACACTGAAGCTTTCTTT
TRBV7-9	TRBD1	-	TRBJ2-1	CSSSLGQGAHNEQFF	TGTTCCAGCAGCTTAGGACAGGGGGCCCACAATGAGCAGTTCTTC
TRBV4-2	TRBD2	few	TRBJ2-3	CASSQERASGGTDTQYF	TGTGCCAGCAGCCAAGAAAGAGCTAGCGGGGGCACAGATACGCAGTATTTT
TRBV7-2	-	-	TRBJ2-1	CASSFQVSVPSYNEQFF	TGTGCCAGCAGCTTCCAGGTCTCTGTCCCCTCCTACAATGAGCAGTTCTTC